Included here is one TCR beta chain sequence, with context. Antigen unknown. This specimen comes from a study of T cell responses to AZD1222 COVID-19 vaccine. Overall study results and limits: The span of vaccine-associated CD4 TCRs extended across spike, with dominance at 160-218 and 743-854. Among spike-specific TCRs, nearly half reportedly target unmutated variant regions. Donors skewed white British and female; clonal diversity was possibly underestimated. Every sample of the repertoires postdated the peak T cell response.

Repertoires were generated with immunoSEQ multiplex PCR, while TCRdb's copy carries only in-frame clones and drops some. The sample lists approximately 70,000 clones, roughly 89% occurring once. Germline values: CDR1 KGHDR, CDR2 SFDVKD. The CDR3 covers 18 residues. V shed 4 bases and J shed 2 bases, with 21 bases lying between them. Source: peripheral blood, taken on day 0 of AZD1222 vaccination. The chain employs TRBV24-1 and TRBJ2-3, with D possibly being TRBD1 (7 bases). The clonotype comes from an adult in good health. CDR3 protein: CATSDPRRDRSYTDTQYF. The CDR3 bases are TGTGCCACCAGTGACCCACGGCGGGACAGAAGTTACACAGATACGCAGTATTTT.